This T cell receptor beta chain was captured in a study of blood T cell repertoires in COVID-19. In the study overall: From the United States, Italy and Spain came samples of acute and convalescent COVID-19. T cells, B-cell-depleted T cells, or PBMCs supplied cDNA or gDNA.

Sequenced by immunoSEQ multiplex PCR; TCRdb stores in-frame clones only, minus some. Altogether 270,000 or so clones are present, approximately 91% being singletons, with the ten largest covering roughly 2%. In terms of age and location, participants ranged from roughly 18 to 100 years and lived in approximately 26 US areas. Cohorts were based on clinical histories the participants reported. V lost 1 base to trimming and J lost 9 bases; unmatched junction nucleotides: 6. Germline V lookup: CDR1 SGHNT, CDR2 YENEEA. CDR3 length equals 14 residues. The TCR was taken from a woman aged 40 to 50 with acute COVID-19. The sequenced sample was PBMCs or T cells enriched from blood (not recorded which). This rearrangement joins TRBV11-3 to TRBJ2-1; TRBD2 matches 7 bases. The CDR3 sequence: CASSLGGGSIEQFF. In DNA form, the CDR3 reads TGTGCCAGCAGCTTAGGGGGCGGGAGCATTGAGCAGTTCTTC.